These 10 T cell receptor beta chains were sequenced from one sample in a study of T-cell memory formation after mild COVID-19. Via MiXCR, TCRdb re-called the 5' RACE reads, giving one row per CDR3 protein. The data show 65,000 to 95,000 distinct CDR3 sequences, 13% seen once. The sequenced sample was PBMCs or a T cell subset sorted from them (not recorded which). The receptors were sampled from a man aged 18 to 30 who had mild COVID-19 (a few samples of this study predate the infection). Cell type and time point are not known.

Only a few counts were recorded for this clonotype. The V gene is TRBV12-3 or TRBV12-4, the J gene TRBJ2-4, with D maybe TRBD2 (7 bases). Between the trimmed V and J ends, which lost 6 bases and 8 bases, there was a span of 14 bases. The CDR3 totals 13 residues. DNA of the CDR3: TGTGCCAGCAGACTGGGGGGGCCGGACATTCAGTACTTC. Encoded protein: CASRLGGPDIQYF.

As concerns this clonotype: Its ends do not fully match the called genes, so a read error is possible. V usage is TRBV7-7 and J usage is TRBJ2-7; D ambiguous. The CDR3 extends over 14 amino acids. The germline V gene has CDR1 SSHAT and CDR2 FNYEAQ (reference sequence). CDR3 DNA sequence: TGTGCTAGCAGCTTAGGCTTGAATGAGTACGAGCAGTACTTC. It yields the protein CASSLGLNEYEQYF.

This clonotype was counted between two and nine times. The rearrangement uses TRBV12-3 or TRBV12-4 and TRBJ2-1; perhaps TRBD2 as D (6 bases). Trimming removed 6 bases from V and 10 bases from J, with 16 bases in between. The CDR3 sequence is 13 residues long. The CDR3 sequence is CASRVLAFGEQFF. The CDR3 DNA follows: TGTGCCAGCAGAGTCCTAGCGTTCGGGGAGCAGTTCTTC.

This clonotype occurred a few times. This chain connects TRBV27 to TRBJ2-7; 9 bases are shared with TRBD1. Unmatched junction bases numbered 5, after V lost 10 bases and J lost 1 base. This CDR3 is built from 13 residues. Per germline, CDR1 MNHEY and CDR2 SMNVEV (reference sequence). The CDR3 nucleotides are TGTGCCACCCGACAGGGGGGGTCCTACGAGCAGTACTTC. This translates into CATRQGGSYEQYF.

This clonotype was picked up a small number of times. This chain uses TRBV27 with TRBJ2-1; perhaps TRBD2 as D (6 bases). V lost 5 bases, J lost 12 bases, and 14 bases lay in between. The CDR3 covers 12 residues. CDR1 and CDR2 (germline): MNHEY, SMNVEV (reference sequence). For the CDR3, the DNA is TGTGCCAGCAGTACTAGGATTAGCGGGCAGTTCTTC. Residues: CASSTRISGQFF.

This clonotype was seen a handful of times. The chain employs TRBV12-3 or TRBV12-4 and TRBJ2-1; D perhaps matches TRBD1 (5 bases). With 3 bases removed from V and 10 bases from J, the gap between germline ends came to 7 bases. The CDR3 spans 11 residues. The CDR3 nucleotides read TGTGCCAGCAGTTTTGGGGCCGAGCAGTTCTTC. Amino acid sequence: CASSFGAEQFF.

The V call is TRBV18, the J call TRBJ2-7, with D perhaps TRBD1 or TRBD2 (6 bases each). V lost 5 bases, J lost 6 bases, and 35 bases lay in between. Looked up from germline, CDR1 is KGHSH and CDR2 is LQKENI. The CDR3 extends over 20 amino acids. CDR3 coding DNA: TGTGCCAGCTCAGACGAGTTGCCGGGGGCGTGGGGTGCAGCTCTACCCGAGCAGTACGTC. It specifies CASSDELPGAWGAALPEQYV.

This clonotype was counted only a few times. V is TRBV6-2 or TRBV6-3 and J is TRBJ2-6, with D hard to call. Germline CDR1 reads MNHEY; CDR2 reads SVGEGT. This CDR3 spans 15 amino acids. The V and J ends lost 0 bases and 4 bases respectively, with 7 bases between them. The CDR3 here is CASSYSNAGANVLTF. DNA for the CDR3: TGTGCCAGCAGTTACTCAAACGCCGGGGCCAACGTCCTGACTTTC.

This clonotype was detected only a few times. The chain links TRBV29-1 to TRBJ2-1; D is possibly TRBD1 or TRBD2 (5 bases each). Trimming left V 6 bases short and J 1 base short, with 16 bases between. The CDR3 loop spans 15 amino acids. CDR1 SQVTM and CDR2 ANQGSEA come from the germline V gene. In DNA form, the CDR3 reads TGCAGCGTGACTGGGACGGAGGATTCCTACAATGAGCAGTTCTTC. Translated, it gives CSVTGTEDSYNEQFF.

CDR3 in DNA: TGCGCCAGCAGCTTGGACAGGGGTAGCAATGAGCAGTTCTTC. Its protein product is CASSLDRGSNEQFF. This rearrangement joins TRBV5-1 to TRBJ2-1, with 7 bases lining up with TRBD1. This CDR3 spans 14 amino acids. V lost 0 bases to trimming and J lost 6 bases; unmatched junction nucleotides: 3. Germline V gene data show CDR1 as SGHRS and CDR2 as YFSETQ. Looking up the rest from reference TRBV5-1 and TRBJ2-1 gives the full variable domain: KAGVTQTPRYLIKTRGQQVTLSCSPISGHRSVSWYQQTPGQGLQFLFEYFSETQRNKGNFPGRFSGRQFSNSRSEMNVSTLELGDSALYLCASSLDRGSNEQFFGPGTRLTVL.